The source of this T cell receptor beta chain is a study of blood T cell repertoires in COVID-19. Study background: The United States, Italy and Spain provided the acute and convalescent COVID-19 samples. Sources were T cells, B-cell-depleted T cells, or PBMCs; the material itself was cDNA or gDNA.

This clone showed up just a few times. The V gene's germline CDR1 is SGHVS and CDR2 FQNEAQ. The V end was cut by 0 bases, the J end by 2 bases, with 7 bases between. The CDR3 has 14 residues. Per the original methods: From reference gene primer amplification, estimates of nucleated cell counts were derived. Assay: immunoSEQ multiplex PCR; the TCRdb copy retains only in-frame clones and omits some. V and J calls and clone size are given by that table; D and trimming were obtained from the DNA. This sample yields 270,000 or so clones, of which roughly 85% are seen a single time; roughly 3.1% belongs to the top ten.

The sequence came from a woman aged 18-29 years with acute or convalescent COVID-19. What was sequenced was peripheral blood. The rearrangement joins TRBV7-8 to TRBJ2-5; weak D call: TRBD1 (6 bases). The CDR3 DNA sequence: TGTGCCAGCAGCTTAGCTGGGACACAAGAGACCCAGTACTTC. Translating it yields CASSLAGTQETQYF.